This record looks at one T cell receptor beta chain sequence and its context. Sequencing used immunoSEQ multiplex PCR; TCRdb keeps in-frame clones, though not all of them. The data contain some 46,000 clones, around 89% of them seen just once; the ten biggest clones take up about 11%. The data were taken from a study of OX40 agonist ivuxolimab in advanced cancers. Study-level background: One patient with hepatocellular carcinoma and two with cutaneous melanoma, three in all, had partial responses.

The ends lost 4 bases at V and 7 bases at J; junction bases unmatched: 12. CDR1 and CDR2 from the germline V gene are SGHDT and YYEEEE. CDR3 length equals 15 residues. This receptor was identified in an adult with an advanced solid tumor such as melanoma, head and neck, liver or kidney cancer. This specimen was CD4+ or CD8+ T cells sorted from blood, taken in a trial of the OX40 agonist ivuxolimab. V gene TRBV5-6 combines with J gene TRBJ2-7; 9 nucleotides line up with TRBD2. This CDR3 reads CASSTPLAGGEEQYF. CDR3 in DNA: TGTGCCAGCAGCACCCCCCTCGCGGGAGGGGAGGAGCAGTACTTC.